This T cell receptor (beta chain) was sequenced for a study of blood T cell repertoires in COVID-19. This CDR3 contains 17 residues. After removal of 0 bases from V and 5 bases from J, the junction contained 9 bases not matched to a gene. Germline values: CDR1 KGHSH, CDR2 LQKENI. Assay: immunoSEQ multiplex PCR; the TCRdb copy retains only in-frame clones and omits some. The data show some 170,000 clones, roughly nine tenths seen once. Sequencing was carried out using peripheral blood. This sequence originates from a man in his sixties with active or convalescent COVID-19. The gene calls are TRBV18 and TRBJ2-3, with TRBD2 matching over 9 bases. In nucleotides, the CDR3 is TGTGCCAGCTCACCACCTAGCGGGGGTCCACGGGGAGATACGCAGTATTTT. Translating gives CASSPPSGGPRGDTQYF. The full variable domain, its missing parts supplied by reference TRBV18 and TRBJ2-3, is NAGVMQNPRHLVRRRGQEARLRCSPMKGHSHVYWYRQLPEEGLKFMVYLQKENIIDESGMPKERFSAEFPKEGPSILRIQQVVRGDSAAYFCASSPPSGGPRGDTQYFGPGTRLTVL.